Listed below are T cell receptor beta chains from one sample, sequenced in a study of T cell responses to AZD1222 COVID-19 vaccine. Data came from immunoSEQ multiplex PCR; TCRdb stores just in-frame clones and leaves some out. Here the sample spans 100,000 to 150,000 clones, 88% being singletons. The material sequenced was peripheral blood, taken 28 days after the second AZD1222 dose. These TCRs come from an adult who received the AZD1222 COVID-19 vaccine. Both conserved end residues are part of each CDR3. The D gene is left open where the match is weak. The listing skips clone size in some rows; elsewhere it reads once, few, many or a size class.

d_call clone_size j_call v_call cdr3_nt cdr3_aa
TRBD2 few TRBJ2-7 TRBV6-6 TGTGCCAGCAGTCCCGGGACTAGCGGTTCTAGCTCCTACGAGCAGTACTTC CASSPGTSGSSSYEQYF
- - TRBJ2-5 TRBV4-3 TGCGCCAGCAGCCAAGATTATAATGGATTTAGGATCGAGACCCAGTACTTC CASSQDYNGFRIETQYF
- - TRBJ2-6 TRBV6-1 TGTGCCAGCAGTGGAGGGTATCGCCTGGGAGGGGCCAACGTCCTGACTTTC CASSGGYRLGGANVLTF
- - TRBJ1-5 TRBV28 TGTGCCTCTACCCTCCAAGGTCAGCCCCAGCATTTT CASTLQGQPQHF
TRBD1 - TRBJ1-5 TRBV7-9 TGTGCCAGCAGCTTAGGCCGGGGGACAGGGAACAATCAGCCCCAGCATTTT CASSLGRGTGNNQPQHF
TRBD1 once TRBJ1-3 TRBV5-5 TGTGCCAGCAGCTTTGCCATTACAGGGGGCAATTCCGGAAACACCATATATTTT CASSFAITGGNSGNTIYF
- - TRBJ1-2 TRBV19 TGTGCCAGTAGCCAAGCGCCGGGGGGAGGCTACACCTTC CASSQAPGGGYTF
- few TRBJ2-7 TRBV2 TGTGCCAGCAACCCCAGCCACACTTCCTACGAGCAGTACTTC CASNPSHTSYEQYF
- - TRBJ1-2 TRBV28 TGTGCCAGCGGGGGCGGGTATGGCTACACCTTC CASGGGYGYTF
- - TRBJ2-3 TRBV6-2/TRBV6-3 TGTGCCAGCAGCCTGGGGGCAGATACGCAGTATTTT CASSLGADTQYF
- - TRBJ1-4 TRBV7-8 TGTGCCAGCAGCTTACAGGGGAGGGATGAAAAACTGTTTTTT CASSLQGRDEKLFF
- once TRBJ1-1 TRBV11-3 TGTGCCAGCAGTTCGGGTATAGCTGAAGCTTTCTTT CASSSGIAEAFF
- - TRBJ1-6 TRBV6-4 TGTGCCAGCAGTGACGATTCTAATTCACCCCTCCACTTT CASSDDSNSPLHF
- - TRBJ1-4 TRBV11-2 TGTGCCAGCAGCTACCGGGGAGGGGAAGAAAAACTGTTTTTT CASSYRGGEEKLFF
TRBD1 - TRBJ1-3 TRBV28 TGTGCCAGCAACACGGGGACAGCTGGAAACACCATATATTTT CASNTGTAGNTIYF
- - TRBJ1-2 TRBV7-2 TGTGCCAGCAGCTCGTCTCCCGAAACTAACTATGGCTACACCTTC CASSSSPETNYGYTF
- - TRBJ2-2 TRBV6-6 TGTGCCAGCAGTACAGGTTTTGCGACCGGGGAGCTGTTTTTT CASSTGFATGELFF
TRBD2 once TRBJ2-7 TRBV6-5 TGTGCCAGCAAGCGGGGGGTCTCCTACGAGCAGTACTTC CASKRGVSYEQYF
TRBD1 few TRBJ1-2 TRBV28 TGTGCCAGCAGCGTCATTTGGACAGGGAACTATGGCTACACCTTC CASSVIWTGNYGYTF
TRBD1 - TRBJ1-5 TRBV19 TGTGCCATCTCATACAGGGGCGGCAATCAGCCCCAGCATTTT CAISYRGGNQPQHF
- - TRBJ1-5 TRBV7-8 TGTGCCAGCAGCCCCGACAGTCCACCCAGCAATCAGCCCCAGCATTTT CASSPDSPPSNQPQHF
TRBD2 once TRBJ2-7 TRBV18 TGTGCCAGCTCACCACTGCCTCGACTAGCGGGAGAATCGGGTGAGCAGTACTTC CASSPLPRLAGESGEQYF
- - TRBJ2-7 TRBV7-6 TGTGCCAGCAGCTTAGCGGGGATCTCCTACGAGCAGTACTTC CASSLAGISYEQYF
- - TRBJ1-2 TRBV19 TGTGCCAGTAGTATAGTCGGCAGTTTTAACTATGGCTACACCTTC CASSIVGSFNYGYTF